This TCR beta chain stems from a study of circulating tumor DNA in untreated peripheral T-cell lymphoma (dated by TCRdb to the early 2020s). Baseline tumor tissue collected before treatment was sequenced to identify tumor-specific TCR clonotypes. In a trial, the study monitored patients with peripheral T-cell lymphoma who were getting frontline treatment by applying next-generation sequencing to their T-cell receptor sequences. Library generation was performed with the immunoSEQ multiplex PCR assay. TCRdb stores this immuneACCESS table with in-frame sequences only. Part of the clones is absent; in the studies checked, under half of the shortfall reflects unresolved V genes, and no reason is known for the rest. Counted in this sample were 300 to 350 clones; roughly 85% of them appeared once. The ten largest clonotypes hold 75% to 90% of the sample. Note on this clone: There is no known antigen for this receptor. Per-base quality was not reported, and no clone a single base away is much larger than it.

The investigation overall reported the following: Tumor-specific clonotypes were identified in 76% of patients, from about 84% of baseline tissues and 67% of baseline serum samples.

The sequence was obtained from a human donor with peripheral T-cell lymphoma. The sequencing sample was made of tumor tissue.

CDR3 sequence: CAWKYDREAFF. In nucleotide form, the sequence is TGTGCCTGGAAGTATGACAGGGAAGCTTTCTTT. The chain is made from TRBV30 and TRBJ1-1; TRBD1 is perhaps the D gene, given 6 matching bases. Trimming costs V 4 bases and J 8 bases, and their ends lie 11 bases apart. Reading from cysteine to phenylalanine, the CDR3 counts 11 amino acids. Only the CDR3 part of the read is kept: 33 bases, read in frame from the first base. Per the germline V gene (reference sequence), GTSNPN is the CDR1 and SVGIG is the CDR2.